The subject of this entry is one T cell receptor delta chain. As yet, its antigen is unknown. At the DNA level, this CDR3 is encoded by other sequences in the same sample as well. Sequences come from RNA converted to cDNA by reverse transcription. Pooled V-gene forward primers with one constant-region reverse primer generated the CDR3 amplicons by multiplex PCR. TCRdb made new clone calls on the multiplex PCR reads using CATT. The sample contains 80,000 or so delta-chain clones, approximately 37% of which appear only once. The sorted cells were CD3+ Vdelta1+ Vdelta2- thymocytes from alphabeta-depleted thymus. Vdelta1+ thymocyte sorts reached between about 97% and 99.6% purity. This sample stems from a study of Vδ1+ human thymocytes. Study outcomes and limitations: Unlike peripheral blood Vdelta1+ controls, thymic delta-chain sequences included about 20% Vdelta2 and few Vdelta3. Many TRG clonotypes were shared between donors; TRD repertoires were essentially private. Thymic TRG and TRD repertoires appeared highly polyclonal.

The ends were cut back, 5 bases at V and 0 bases at J, with 22 bases in the middle. CDR3 length: 18 residues. Germline lookup yields CDR1 TSWWSYY and CDR2 QGS. Sequencing used Vdelta1+ gamma-delta thymocytes from the thymus. Subset here: FACS-sorted CD3+ TCRalphabeta- TCRVdelta1+ TCRVdelta2- thymocytes. The chain is built from TRDV1 and TRDJ1; D is possibly TRDD3 (5 bases). The sequence was obtained from a boy younger than two who had congenital heart surgery. Written as DNA, the CDR3 is TGTGCTCTTGGGAAGGGCGCACTTGGGGACCCAAACACCGATAAACTCATCTTT. Its protein product is CALGKGALGDPNTDKLIF.